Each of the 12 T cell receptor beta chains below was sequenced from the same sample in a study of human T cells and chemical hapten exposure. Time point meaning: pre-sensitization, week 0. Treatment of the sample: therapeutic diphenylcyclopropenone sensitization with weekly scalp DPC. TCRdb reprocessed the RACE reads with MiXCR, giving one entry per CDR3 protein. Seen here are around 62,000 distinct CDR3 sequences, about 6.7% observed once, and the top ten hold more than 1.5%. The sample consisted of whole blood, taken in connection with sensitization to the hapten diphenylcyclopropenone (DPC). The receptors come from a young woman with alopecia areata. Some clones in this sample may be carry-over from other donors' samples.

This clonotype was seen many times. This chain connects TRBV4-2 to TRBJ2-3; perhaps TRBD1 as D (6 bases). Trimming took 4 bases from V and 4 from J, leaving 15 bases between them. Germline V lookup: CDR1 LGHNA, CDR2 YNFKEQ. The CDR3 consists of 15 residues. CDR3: CASSPGDLGADTQYF. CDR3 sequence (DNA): TGTGCCAGCAGCCCAGGGGATCTGGGGGCAGATACGCAGTATTTT.

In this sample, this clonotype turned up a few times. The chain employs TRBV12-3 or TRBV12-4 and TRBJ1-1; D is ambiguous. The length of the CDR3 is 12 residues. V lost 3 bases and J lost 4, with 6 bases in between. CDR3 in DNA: TGTGCCAGCAGTTTTGTTGGCACTGAAGCTTTCTTT. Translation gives CASSFVGTEAFF.

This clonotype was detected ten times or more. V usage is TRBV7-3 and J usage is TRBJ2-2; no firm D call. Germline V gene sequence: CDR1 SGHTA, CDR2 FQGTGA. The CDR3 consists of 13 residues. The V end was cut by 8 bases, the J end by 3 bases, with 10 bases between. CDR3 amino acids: CASAPEHTGELFF. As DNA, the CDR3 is TGTGCCAGCGCTCCGGAGCACACCGGGGAGCTGTTTTTT.

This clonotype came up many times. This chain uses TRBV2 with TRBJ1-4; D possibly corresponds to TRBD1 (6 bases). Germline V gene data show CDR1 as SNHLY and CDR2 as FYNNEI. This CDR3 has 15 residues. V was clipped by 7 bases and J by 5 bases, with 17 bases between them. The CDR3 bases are TGTGCCAGCATTTTAGTGGGGGCGCCCAATGAAAAACTGTTTTTT. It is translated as CASILVGAPNEKLFF.

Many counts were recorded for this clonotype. The CDR3 DNA follows: TGCAGTGCTAGAGATGTATTAAGGGAACAGTCCAATCAGCCCCAGCATTTT. Translation: CSARDVLREQSNQPQHF. The chain joins TRBV20-1 to TRBJ1-5; D gene unclear. V lost 0 bases and J lost 3, with 18 bases in between. This CDR3 is 17 amino acids long. Germline V gene sequence: CDR1 DFQATT, CDR2 SNEGSKA (reference sequence).

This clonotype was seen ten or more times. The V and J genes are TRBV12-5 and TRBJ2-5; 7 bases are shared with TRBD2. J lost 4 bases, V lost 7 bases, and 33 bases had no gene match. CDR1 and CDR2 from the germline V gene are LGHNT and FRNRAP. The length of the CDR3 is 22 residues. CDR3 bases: TGTGCTAGTGCTCTACTAATCCAGGGAGGGAGTTTGGGGCCCGGCTATCCAGAGACCCAGTACTTC. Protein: CASALLIQGGSLGPGYPETQYF.

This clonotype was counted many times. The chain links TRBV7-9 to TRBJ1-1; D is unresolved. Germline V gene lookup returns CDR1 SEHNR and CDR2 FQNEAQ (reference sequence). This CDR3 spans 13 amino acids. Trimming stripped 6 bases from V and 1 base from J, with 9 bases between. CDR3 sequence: CASSWDANTEAFF. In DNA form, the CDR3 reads TGTGCCAGCAGTTGGGATGCGAACACTGAAGCTTTCTTT.

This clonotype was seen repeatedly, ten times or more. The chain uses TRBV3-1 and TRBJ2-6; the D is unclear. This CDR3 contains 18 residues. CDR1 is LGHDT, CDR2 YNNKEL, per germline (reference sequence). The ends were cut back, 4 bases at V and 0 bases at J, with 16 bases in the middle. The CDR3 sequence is CASSLRTPRSSGANVLTF. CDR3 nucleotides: TGTGCCAGCAGCCTCCGGACCCCCAGAAGCTCTGGGGCCAACGTCCTGACTTTC.

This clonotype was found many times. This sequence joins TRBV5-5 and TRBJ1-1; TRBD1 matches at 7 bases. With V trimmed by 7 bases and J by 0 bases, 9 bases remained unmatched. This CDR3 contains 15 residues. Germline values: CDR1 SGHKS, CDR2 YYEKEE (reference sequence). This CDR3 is CASSGQARLNTEAFF. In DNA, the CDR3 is TGTGCCAGCTCCGGACAGGCCAGGTTGAACACTGAAGCTTTCTTT.

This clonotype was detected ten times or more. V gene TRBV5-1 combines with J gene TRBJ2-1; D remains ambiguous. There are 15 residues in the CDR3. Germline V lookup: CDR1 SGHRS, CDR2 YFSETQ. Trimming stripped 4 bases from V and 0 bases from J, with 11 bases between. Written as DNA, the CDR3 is TGCGCCAGCAGCGCCGACTCAATCTCCTACAATGAGCAGTTCTTC. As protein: CASSADSISYNEQFF.

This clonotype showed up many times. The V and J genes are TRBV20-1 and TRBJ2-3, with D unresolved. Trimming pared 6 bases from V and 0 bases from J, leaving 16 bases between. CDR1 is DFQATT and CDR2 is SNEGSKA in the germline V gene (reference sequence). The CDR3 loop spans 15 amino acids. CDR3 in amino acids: CSAIHARSSTDTQYF. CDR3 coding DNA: TGCAGTGCCATACATGCCCGATCTAGCACAGATACGCAGTATTTT.

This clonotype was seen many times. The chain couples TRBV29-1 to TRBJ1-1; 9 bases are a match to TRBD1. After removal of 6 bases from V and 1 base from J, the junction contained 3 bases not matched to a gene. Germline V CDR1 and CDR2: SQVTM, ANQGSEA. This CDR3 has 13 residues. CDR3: CSVRDRENTEAFF. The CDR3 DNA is TGCAGCGTGAGGGACAGGGAGAACACTGAAGCTTTCTTT.